This T cell receptor (beta chain) was recorded in a study of blood T cell repertoires in COVID-19. Study overall: The samples span acute and convalescent COVID-19 from the United States, Italy and Spain.

Deletions cut 0 bases from V and 7 bases from J, with 13 bases between. Germline V gene sequence: CDR1 MNHEY, CDR2 SVGEGT. This CDR3 comprises 15 residues. Data came from immunoSEQ multiplex PCR; TCRdb stores just in-frame clones and leaves some out. The sample lists 200,000 to 250,000 clones, roughly 90% occurring once. This clone was seen just once. The sequencing input was PBMCs or T cells enriched from blood (not recorded which). The sequence came from a woman in her twenties or thirties who had recovered from COVID-19. V gene TRBV6-2 or TRBV6-3 combines with J gene TRBJ1-5; D unclear. The CDR3 nucleotides are TGTGCCAGCAGTTACTCGAGCGGGGAAAACCAGCCCCAGCATTTT. Protein sequence: CASSYSSGENQPQHF.